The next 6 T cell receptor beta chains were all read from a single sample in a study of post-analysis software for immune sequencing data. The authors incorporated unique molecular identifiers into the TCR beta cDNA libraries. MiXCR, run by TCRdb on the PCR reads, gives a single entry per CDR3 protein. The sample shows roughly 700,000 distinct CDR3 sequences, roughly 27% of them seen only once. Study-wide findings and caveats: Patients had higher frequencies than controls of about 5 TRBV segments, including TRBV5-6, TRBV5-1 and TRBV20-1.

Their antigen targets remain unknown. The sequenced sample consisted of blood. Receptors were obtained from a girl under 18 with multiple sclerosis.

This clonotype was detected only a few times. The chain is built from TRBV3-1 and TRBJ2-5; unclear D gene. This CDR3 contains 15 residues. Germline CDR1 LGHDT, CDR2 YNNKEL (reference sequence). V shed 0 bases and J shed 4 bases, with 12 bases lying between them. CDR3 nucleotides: TGTGCCAGCAGCCAAGATAGGCGAGAAACAGAGACCCAGTACTTC. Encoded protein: CASSQDRRETETQYF.

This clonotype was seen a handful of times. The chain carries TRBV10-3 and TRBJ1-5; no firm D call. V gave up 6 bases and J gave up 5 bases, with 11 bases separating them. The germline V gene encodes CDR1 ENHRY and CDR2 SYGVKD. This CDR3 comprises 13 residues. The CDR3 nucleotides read TGTGCCATCAGGGATACATGGGATCAGCCCCAGCATTTT. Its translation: CAIRDTWDQPQHF.

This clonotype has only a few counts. The CDR3 here is CASSHFRDGQPQHF. Here the CDR3 DNA reads TGTGCCAGCAGCCACTTCCGCGATGGTCAGCCCCAGCATTTT. This chain uses TRBV14 with TRBJ1-5; D gene uncertain. Germline V gives CDR1 SGHDN, CDR2 FVKESK. The CDR3 is 14 amino acids. The V end lost 3 bases, the J end lost 6 bases, and 12 bases lay between the germline ends.

The CDR3 DNA reads as TGTGCCAGCAGTGAGAACAGGGAAAGAGAGACCCAGTACTTC. Its protein is CASSENRERETQYF. This sequence joins TRBV25-1 and TRBJ2-5, with D perhaps TRBD1 (6 bases). Per the germline V gene, CDR1 is MGHDK and CDR2 is SYGVNS. The ends were cut back, 3 bases at V and 4 bases at J, with 12 bases in the middle. The CDR3 totals 14 residues.

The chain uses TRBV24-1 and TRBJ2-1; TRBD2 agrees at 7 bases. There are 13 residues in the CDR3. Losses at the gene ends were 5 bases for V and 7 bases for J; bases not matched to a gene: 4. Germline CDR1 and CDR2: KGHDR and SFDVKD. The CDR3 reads CATSAWGGNEQFF. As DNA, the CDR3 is TGTGCCACCAGTGCCTGGGGAGGGAATGAGCAGTTCTTC.

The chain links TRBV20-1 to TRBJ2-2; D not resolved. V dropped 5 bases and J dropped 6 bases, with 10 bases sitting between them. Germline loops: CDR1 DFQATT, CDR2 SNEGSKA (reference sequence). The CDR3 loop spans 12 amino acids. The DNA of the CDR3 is TGCAGTGCTCCGTCTGCCTCCGGGGAGCTGTTTTTT. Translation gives CSAPSASGELFF.